This TCR beta chain was recovered during a study of tumor and adjacent non-tumor tissue in lung cancer. The wider study: Patients comprised roughly 12 adenocarcinoma, a couple of squamous cell carcinoma and 1 small cell lung cancer. Findings and caveats of the study: Higher tumor TCR diversity was associated with shorter survival.

This sample's RNA came from whole unsorted tissue. This non-tumor lung sample came from over 3 cm beyond the tumor edge. V lost 10 bases to trimming and J lost 11 bases, with 21 bases between them. Per germline, CDR1 MGHRA and CDR2 YSYEKL. This CDR3 region has 13 residues. Three rounds of nested PCR, following a modified ARM-PCR protocol, produced the TCRbeta library. MiXCR was run by TCRdb on the multiplex PCR reads, yielding one entry per CDR3 protein. This table has 60,000 to 85,000 distinct CDR3 sequences, about 80% appearing once. As concerns this clonotype: Its target is unknown.

Sequencing was carried out using distant non-tumor lung tissue. The rearrangement links TRBV4-1 to TRBJ1-5; D is perhaps TRBD1 (6 bases). The TCR was taken from a man in his 70s with non-small cell lung cancer. CDR3 residues: CAKSQADRRSQHF. CDR3 nucleotides: TGCGCCAAGAGCCAAGCGGACAGACGGTCCCAGCATTTT.